What follows are 22 T cell receptor beta chains derived from one specimen sequenced in a study of shared clonotypes between healthy human individuals. Produced via immunoSEQ multiplex PCR; TCRdb's table is partial and in-frame only. The sample lists around 510,000 clones; around three quarters were seen once. Material for sequencing was PBMCs. These receptors all come from a woman in her forties in good health. Some clones in this sample may be carry-over from other donors' samples.

The chain is built from TRBV7-3 and TRBJ2-2; 13 bases fit TRBD2. The CDR3 covers 23 residues. V shed 0 bases and J 4 bases; nucleotides not matched to a gene: 20. The germline V gene encodes CDR1 SGHTA and CDR2 FQGTGA. CDR3 DNA: TGTGCCAGCAGCTTAACCGGGACAGAGCCGGGACTAGCGGGAAGTTGGGTCACCGGGGAGCTGTTTTTT. Translation: CASSLTGTEPGLAGSWVTGELFF.

The rearrangement joins TRBV7-3 to TRBJ2-1; D gene unclear. The CDR3 covers 16 residues. Germline assignment: CDR1 SGHTA and CDR2 FQGTGA. The V and J ends lost 4 bases and 1 base respectively, with 14 bases between them. In nucleotides, the CDR3 is TGTGCCAGCAGCTCCTGGCCAAGCCAATCCTACAATGAGCAGTTCTTC. It is translated as CASSSWPSQSYNEQFF.

Comment on this clone: This sequence is one base from a far larger clone and is likely a read error. Likely a read error: the CDR3 ends without its conserved phenylalanine or tryptophan. The chain links TRBV2 to TRBJ2-2, with D unresolved. V dropped 7 bases and J dropped 8 bases, with 8 bases sitting between them. The germline V gene encodes CDR1 SNHLY and CDR2 FYNNEI. This CDR3 region has 11 residues. CDR3 in amino acids: CASTPWGELFL. The CDR3 DNA is TGTGCCAGCACCCCTTGGGGGGAGCTGTTTCTT.

The gene calls are TRBV28 and TRBJ1-1; D not resolved. Germline V gives CDR1 MDHEN, CDR2 SYDVKM. The CDR3 is 13 residues long. V was clipped by 5 bases and J by 12 bases, with 19 bases between them. CDR3 DNA sequence: TGTGCCAGCAGTCTCCCCCACTCGGCCTGGACTTTCTTT. It yields the protein CASSLPHSAWTFF.

The V call is TRBV27, the J call TRBJ2-2, with D perhaps being TRBD1 or TRBD2 (6 bases each). The V gene lost 6 bases and the J gene lost 8 bases, with 13 bases spanning the gap. The CDR3 is 13 residues long. Germline V lookup: CDR1 MNHEY, CDR2 SMNVEV (reference sequence). The DNA of the CDR3 is TGTGCCAGCAGCCCACAGGGAGGAGGGGAGCTGTTTTTT. Amino acid sequence: CASSPQGGGELFF.

V usage is TRBV28 and J usage is TRBJ2-1; D is unclear. CDR1 MDHEN and CDR2 SYDVKM come from the germline V gene. The V gene lost 7 bases and the J gene lost 1 base, with 8 bases spanning the gap. There are 13 residues in the CDR3. The CDR3 spells CASIAGSYNEQFF. CDR3 nucleotide sequence: TGTGCCAGCATAGCAGGATCCTACAATGAGCAGTTCTTC.

The V gene is TRBV7-2, the J gene TRBJ2-4, with D hard to call. Trimming took off 5 bases at V and 0 bases at J, with 14 bases between the two ends. This CDR3 comprises 16 residues. The germline CDR1 and CDR2 sequences are SGHTA and FQGNSA. In nucleotides, the CDR3 is TGTGCCAGCAGCCCTAGGAGCCCGCTAGCCAAAAACATTCAGTACTTC. It translates to CASSPRSPLAKNIQYF.

This clone was counted a few times. This chain uses TRBV27 with TRBJ2-3; a possible D gene is TRBD1 (5 bases). V was cut by 5 bases and J by 2 bases, with 11 bases left in between. The germline CDR1 and CDR2 sequences are MNHEY and SMNVEV (reference sequence). This CDR3 contains 14 residues. CDR3 sequence: CASSTTGYTDTQYF. In DNA, the CDR3 is TGTGCCAGCAGTACAACAGGTTACACAGATACGCAGTATTTT.

The gene calls are TRBV30 and TRBJ2-4; unclear D gene. V lost 1 base to trimming and J lost 8 bases, with 15 bases between them. The CDR3 is 14 residues long. CDR1 is GTSNPN, CDR2 SVGIG, per germline (reference sequence). The CDR3 protein is CAWSGLRKVDIQYF. The CDR3, as DNA: TGTGCCTGGAGTGGACTCCGAAAGGTGGACATTCAGTACTTC.

V and J are TRBV27 and TRBJ2-2; either TRBD1 or TRBD2 may fit D (5 bases each). V lost 4 bases to trimming and J lost 7 bases, with 16 bases between them. This CDR3 has 15 residues. Per the germline V gene, CDR1 is MNHEY and CDR2 is SMNVEV (reference sequence). The chain's CDR3 is CASSYDSGGYGELFF. The CDR3 nucleotides are TGTGCCAGCAGTTACGATAGTGGGGGTTACGGGGAGCTGTTTTTT.

Notes on this clone: It is likely a read error: a sequence one base away is far more abundant. This chain connects TRBV7-9 to TRBJ1-4, with 9 bases identical to TRBD1. CDR3 length equals 18 residues. Per the germline V gene, CDR1 is SEHNR and CDR2 is FQNEAQ (reference sequence). The chain's CDR3 is CANSDRTGTGSTRHKLFF. For the CDR3, the DNA is TGTGCCAACAGCGACCGGACCGGGACAGGGTCAACCCGTCATAAACTGTTTTTT. Using reference TRBV7-9 and TRBJ1-4 for the parts outside the CDR3, the full variable domain is DTGVSQNPRHKITKRGQNVTFRCDPISEHNRLYWYRQTLGQGPEFLTYFQNEAQLEKSRLLSDRFSAERPKGSFSTLEIQRTEQGDSAMYLCANSDRTGTGSTRHKLFFGSGTQLSVL.

This clone showed up just a few times. The genes are TRBV2 and TRBJ1-3; D call uncertain. Deletions cut 4 bases from V and 0 bases from J, with 7 bases between. Germline CDR1 and CDR2: SNHLY and FYNNEI. The CDR3 extends over 14 amino acids. CDR3 bases: TGTGCCAGCAGTGGAGGGTACTCTGGAAACACCATATATTTT. It specifies CASSGGYSGNTIYF.

The genes are TRBV28 and TRBJ1-1; no firm D call. Germline CDR1 reads MDHEN; CDR2 reads SYDVKM. This CDR3 comprises 13 residues. The ends were cut back, 6 bases at V and 2 bases at J, with 10 bases in the middle. CDR3 sequence reads: CASRQTSNTEAFF. CDR3 in DNA: TGTGCCAGCAGACAGACATCCAACACTGAAGCTTTCTTT. Based on the CDR3 plus reference TRBV28 and TRBJ1-1, the full variable domain is DVKVTQSSRYLVKRTGEKVFLECVQDMDHENMFWYRQDPGLGLRLIYFSYDVKMKEKGDIPEGYSVSREKKERFSLILESASTNQTSMYLCASRQTSNTEAFFGQGTRLTVV.

The V and J genes are TRBV19 and TRBJ1-5; D call uncertain. The CDR3 is 13 residues long. V lost 3 bases and J 7 bases, leaving 10 bases between the germline ends. The germline gives CDR1 LNHDA, CDR2 SQIVND (reference sequence). CDR3: CASSMAGGQPQHF. CDR3 nucleotides: TGTGCCAGTAGTATGGCTGGAGGACAGCCCCAGCATTTT.

The rearrangement uses TRBV5-1 and TRBJ2-2; 7 nucleotides agree with TRBD2. Germline V CDR1 and CDR2: SGHRS, YFSETQ. With 3 bases clipped from V and 1 base from J, the junction kept 12 bases outside the gene matches. The length of the CDR3 is 18 residues. Written as DNA, the CDR3 is TGCGCCAGCAGCTCGGGGGAGGGTGCCCCGCAGAACACCGGGGAGCTGTTTTTT. Translation gives CASSSGEGAPQNTGELFF.

This clone was observed a few times. The J gene is TRBJ2-1, the V gene TRBV18, with D perhaps TRBD2 (6 bases). The CDR3 sequence is 15 residues long. The ends were cut back, 3 bases at V and 9 bases at J, with 18 bases in the middle. Per the germline V gene, CDR1 is KGHSH and CDR2 is LQKENI. CDR3 amino acids: CASSPYPEGPGEQFF. CDR3 sequence (DNA): TGTGCCAGCTCACCGTACCCGGAGGGTCCGGGTGAGCAGTTCTTC.

CDR3 sequence reads: CASMLGSPLGGYTF. CDR3 sequence (DNA): TGTGCCAGCATGTTGGGATCCCCGTTGGGTGGCTACACCTTC. The chain recombines TRBV6-1 with TRBJ1-2; D call uncertain. With 7 bases removed from V and 7 bases from J, the gap between germline ends came to 19 bases. Germline V CDR1 and CDR2: MNHNS, SASEGT. The CDR3 extends over 14 amino acids.

In nucleotides, the CDR3 is TGCAGCGTTGTAGGCAGCTACTGCGAGCAGTACTTC. This encodes CSVVGSYCEQYF. This chain links TRBV29-1 with TRBJ2-7; D call uncertain. Germline V gene lookup returns CDR1 SQVTM and CDR2 ANQGSEA. This CDR3 has 12 amino acids. V was pared by 4 bases and J by 6 bases, with 13 bases between.

The CDR3, as DNA: TGTGCCAGCAGCCCGGGGGGCTGGACGAACATGAAGGACACTGAAGCTTTCTTT. It encodes CASSPGGWTNMKDTEAFF. The V and J genes are TRBV7-8 and TRBJ1-1; possible D gene TRBD1, 6 bases. The CDR3 extends over 18 amino acids. Germline assignment: CDR1 SGHVS and CDR2 FQNEAQ. Trimming took 5 bases from V and 3 from J, leaving 25 bases between them.

This clone was seen just once. The chain is built from TRBV5-1 and TRBJ2-7; TRBD1 is a possible D gene (6 bases). V lost 3 bases and J 3 bases, leaving 13 bases between the germline ends. The CDR3 contains 14 residues. Germline V gives CDR1 SGHRS, CDR2 YFSETQ. This CDR3 reads CASSYGTQHYEQYF. For the CDR3, the DNA is TGCGCCAGCAGCTACGGGACACAACACTACGAGCAGTACTTC.

The genes are TRBV4-1 and TRBJ2-1, with D perhaps matching TRBD2 (5 bases). CDR1 and CDR2 from the germline V gene are MGHRA and YSYEKL. The ends were cut back, 0 bases at V and 4 bases at J, with 10 bases in the middle. CDR3 length equals 15 residues. The CDR3 here is CASSQDRGTYNEQFF. CDR3 nucleotides: TGCGCCAGCAGCCAAGATCGGGGTACTTACAATGAGCAGTTCTTC.

J is TRBJ2-6 and V is TRBV6-4, with a tentative D call TRBD2 (5 bases). Deletions cut 6 bases from V and 1 base from J, with 13 bases between. The CDR3 consists of 16 residues. From germline, CDR1 is MRHNA and CDR2 SNTAGT. CDR3 in amino acids: CASSDTGTSGANVLTF. CDR3 nucleotide sequence: TGTGCCAGCAGCGACACGGGAACATCTGGGGCCAACGTCCTGACTTTC.